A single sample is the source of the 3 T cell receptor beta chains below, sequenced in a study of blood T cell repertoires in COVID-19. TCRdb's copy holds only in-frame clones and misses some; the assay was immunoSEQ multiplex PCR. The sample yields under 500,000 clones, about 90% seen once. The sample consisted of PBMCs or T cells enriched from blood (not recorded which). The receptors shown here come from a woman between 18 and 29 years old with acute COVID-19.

The CDR3 bases are TGTGCCAGCAGTCCGGACAGGGAAAGAGGCTACACCTTC. This gives the protein CASSPDRERGYTF. The chain has TRBV27 and TRBJ1-2; TRBD1 agrees at 8 bases. The germline V gene has CDR1 MNHEY and CDR2 SMNVEV (reference sequence). J gave up 8 bases and V 5 bases, and 7 bases lay outside the gene matches. The CDR3 totals 13 residues.

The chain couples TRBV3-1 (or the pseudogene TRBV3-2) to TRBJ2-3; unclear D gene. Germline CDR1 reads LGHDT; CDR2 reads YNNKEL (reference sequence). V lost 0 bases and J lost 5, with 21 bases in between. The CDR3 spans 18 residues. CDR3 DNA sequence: TGTGCCAGCAGCCAAGATATGGCCGCCGAGGCTTGGGTAGATACGCAGTATTTT. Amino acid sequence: CASSQDMAAEAWVDTQYF.

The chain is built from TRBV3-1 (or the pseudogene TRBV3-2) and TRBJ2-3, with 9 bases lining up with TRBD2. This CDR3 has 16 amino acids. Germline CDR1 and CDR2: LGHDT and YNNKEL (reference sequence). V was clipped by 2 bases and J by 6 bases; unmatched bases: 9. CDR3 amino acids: CASSQSTGGGGDTQYF. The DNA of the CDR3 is TGTGCCAGCAGCCAAAGTACTGGCGGGGGGGGTGATACGCAGTATTTT.